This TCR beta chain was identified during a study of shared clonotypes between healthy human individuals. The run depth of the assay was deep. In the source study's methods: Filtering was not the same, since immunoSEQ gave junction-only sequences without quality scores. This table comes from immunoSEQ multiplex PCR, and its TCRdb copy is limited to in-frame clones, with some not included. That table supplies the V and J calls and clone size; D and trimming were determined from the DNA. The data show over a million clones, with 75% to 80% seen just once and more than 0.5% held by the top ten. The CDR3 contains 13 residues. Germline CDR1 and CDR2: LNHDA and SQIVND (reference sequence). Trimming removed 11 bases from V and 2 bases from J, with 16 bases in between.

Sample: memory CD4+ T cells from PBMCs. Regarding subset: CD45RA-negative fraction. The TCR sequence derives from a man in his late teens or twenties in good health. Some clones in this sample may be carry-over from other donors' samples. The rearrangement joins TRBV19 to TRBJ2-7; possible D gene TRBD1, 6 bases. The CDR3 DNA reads TGTGCCGGACAGAAATTAGGACCCTACGAGCAGTACTTC. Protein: CAGQKLGPYEQYF. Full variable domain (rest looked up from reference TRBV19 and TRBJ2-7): DGGITQSPKYLFRKEGQNVTLSCEQNLNHDAMYWYRQDPGQGLRLIYYSQIVNDFQKGDIAEGYSVSREKKESFPLTVTSAQKNPTAFYLCAGQKLGPYEQYFGPGTRLTVT.